This T cell receptor (beta chain) was obtained from a study of Graves' ophthalmopathy and Graves' hyperthyroidism. Trimming removed 7 bases at V and 4 bases at J, with 16 bases between. The germline V gene has CDR1 LNHDA and CDR2 SQIVND (reference sequence). This CDR3 spans 14 amino acids. From RNA, the CDR3 regions of TCR beta chains were amplified and sequenced. Second-round multiplex PCR came after a first-round RT-PCR that employed HTBI primers. In TCRdb, the multiplex PCR reads were re-called with MiXCR into one record per CDR3 protein. This table holds under 800,000 distinct CDR3 sequences, 22% found once.

The rearrangement uses TRBV19 and TRBJ1-1; D call uncertain. The origin of this receptor is a woman in her late teens or twenties with stable Graves' hyperthyroidism. Some clones in this sample may be carry-over from other donors' samples. The sequencing input was peripheral blood. CDR3 sequence: CASTPREEGTEAFF. The CDR3 coding sequence is TGTGCCAGTACCCCGAGGGAGGAGGGCACTGAAGCTTTCTTT.